What follows is one T cell receptor (beta chain) and its context. The target antigen is unknown. Germline V gene data show CDR1 as SGHDT and CDR2 as YYEEEE. The CDR3 is 14 amino acids. Trimming removed 2 bases at V and 2 bases at J, with 10 bases between. CD45RO-negative CD8 cells positively selected for CCR7 made up the naive population, which excluded terminally differentiated effector memory CD45RA+ cells. This specimen comes from a study of shared clonotypes between healthy human individuals. Whole-study results and caveats: Richness estimates generally favored naive over memory subsets.

Running of the assay took place at deep level. Method: immunoSEQ multiplex PCR; TCRdb's copy keeps in-frame clones and lacks some. The data hold approximately 1.9 million clones, with around 95% observed a single time. The TCR originated in a man younger than 35 in good health. Some clones in this sample may be carry-over from other donors' samples. This chain joins TRBV5-6 and TRBJ1-1, with D perhaps matching TRBD1 (5 bases). What was sequenced was naive CD8+ T cells from PBMCs. CDR3 protein: CASSLFRDNTEAFF. The DNA for the CDR3 is TGTGCCAGCAGCTTATTCAGGGATAACACTGAAGCTTTCTTT.